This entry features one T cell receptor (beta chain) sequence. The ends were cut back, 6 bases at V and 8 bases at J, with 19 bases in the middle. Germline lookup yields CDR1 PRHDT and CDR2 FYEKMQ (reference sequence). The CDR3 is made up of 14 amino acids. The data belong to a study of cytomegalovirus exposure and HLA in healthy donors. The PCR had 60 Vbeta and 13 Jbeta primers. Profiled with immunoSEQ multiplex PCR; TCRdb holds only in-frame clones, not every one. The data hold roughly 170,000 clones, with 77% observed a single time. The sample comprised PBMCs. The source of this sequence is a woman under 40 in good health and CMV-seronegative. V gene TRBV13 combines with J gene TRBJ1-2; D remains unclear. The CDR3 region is CASSWSIMGSGYTF. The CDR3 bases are TGTGCCAGCAGTTGGAGCATTATGGGTAGCGGCTACACCTTC.